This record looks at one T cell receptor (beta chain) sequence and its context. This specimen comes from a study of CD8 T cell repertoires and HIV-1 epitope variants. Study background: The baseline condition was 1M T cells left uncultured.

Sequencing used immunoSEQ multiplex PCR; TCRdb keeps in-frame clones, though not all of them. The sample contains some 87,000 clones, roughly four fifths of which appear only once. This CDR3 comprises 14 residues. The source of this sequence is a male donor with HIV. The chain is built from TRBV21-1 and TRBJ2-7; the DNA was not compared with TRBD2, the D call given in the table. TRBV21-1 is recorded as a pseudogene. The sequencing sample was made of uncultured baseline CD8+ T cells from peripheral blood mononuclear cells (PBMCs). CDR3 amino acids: CASSSSIAGYEQYF. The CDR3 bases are TGTGCCAGCAGCTCAAGCATAGCGGGGTACGAGCAGTACTTC.